What follows are 9 T cell receptor beta chains derived from one specimen sequenced in a study of shared clonotypes between healthy human individuals. Clones were read by immunoSEQ multiplex PCR, and TCRdb kept only the in-frame ones, dropping some. Here the sample spans some 2,100,000 clones, nearly 97% being singletons. The specimen sequenced was naive CD4+ T cells sorted from blood. The subset here: CD45RA+ positively selected. The receptor source for this set is a man aged 18 to 29 in good health.

This chain joins TRBV30 and TRBJ1-6, with unresolved D. This CDR3 region has 15 residues. V gave up 5 bases and J gave up 0 bases, with 11 bases separating them. Germline V CDR1 and CDR2: GTSNPN, SVGIG (reference sequence). The CDR3 here is CAWAAASSYNSPLHF. In DNA form, the CDR3 reads TGTGCCTGGGCCGCGGCGAGCTCCTATAATTCACCCCTCCACTTT.

CDR3 sequence (DNA): TGTGCCAGCAGTTTTTTCAGGACTAGCGGGACTGGCTACGAGCAGTACTTC. This sequence encodes CASSFFRTSGTGYEQYF. The V gene is TRBV27, the J gene TRBJ2-7; TRBD2 agrees at 12 bases. CDR1 and CDR2 from the germline V gene are MNHEY and SMNVEV (reference sequence). V shed 3 bases and J 3 bases; nucleotides not matched to a gene: 9. The CDR3 is made up of 17 amino acids.

This chain joins TRBV5-6 and TRBJ1-2; TRBD1 agrees at 9 bases. The germline CDR1 and CDR2 sequences are SGHDT and YYEEEE. With 4 bases clipped from V and 3 bases from J, the junction kept 7 bases outside the gene matches. This CDR3 contains 15 residues. The CDR3: CASSSSGTGHYGYTF. CDR3 in DNA: TGTGCCAGCAGCAGCTCCGGGACAGGGCACTATGGCTACACCTTC.

The chain is built from TRBV6-1 and TRBJ1-4; D is undetermined. Per germline, CDR1 MNHNS and CDR2 SASEGT. CDR3 length equals 16 residues. The germline V and J ends were trimmed by 2 bases and 3 bases, with 13 bases remaining between them. The CDR3 spells CASSETRSASNEKLFF. CDR3 nucleotide sequence: TGTGCCAGCAGTGAAACTCGGTCAGCTTCTAATGAAAAACTGTTTTTT.

On this clone itself: This specimen includes other DNA sequences encoding the same CDR3. The rearrangement links TRBV6-5 to TRBJ2-7, with 13 bases aligning to TRBD2. Germline CDR1 reads MNHEY; CDR2 reads SVGAGI. This CDR3 is 15 amino acids long. With 5 bases clipped from V and 4 bases from J, the junction kept 5 bases outside the gene matches. CDR3 protein: CASSRGLAGYYEQYF. The CDR3 coding sequence is TGTGCCAGCAGTAGGGGACTAGCGGGATATTACGAGCAGTACTTC.

The CDR3 reads CASSPLQSANTEAFF. As DNA, the CDR3 is TGTGCCAGCTCACCACTTCAGTCGGCTAACACTGAAGCTTTCTTT. J is TRBJ1-1 and V is TRBV18; D call uncertain. The CDR3 is made up of 15 amino acids. V lost 1 base to trimming and J lost 2 bases, with 11 bases between them. Per germline, CDR1 KGHSH and CDR2 LQKENI.

This chain joins TRBV13 and TRBJ2-7; D is unresolved. The length of the CDR3 is 11 residues. V was clipped by 4 bases and J by 7 bases, with 8 bases between them. Germline loops: CDR1 PRHDT, CDR2 FYEKMQ (reference sequence). CDR3 bases: TGTGCCAGCAGCTCCGGGTGGGAGCAGTACTTC. Translated, it gives CASSSGWEQYF.

About this clone itself: This sample includes further DNA sequences coding for the same CDR3. This chain links TRBV6-1 with TRBJ2-1; 9 bases match TRBD2. V shed 0 bases and J 0 bases; nucleotides not matched to a gene: 0. CDR3 length equals 16 residues. Germline loops: CDR1 MNHNS, CDR2 SASEGT. This CDR3 reads CASSEASGSSYNEQFF. CDR3 in DNA: TGTGCCAGCAGTGAAGCTAGCGGGAGCTCCTACAATGAGCAGTTCTTC.

Points on this clone: Other nucleotide sequences from this sample produce the same CDR3. The chain recombines TRBV7-3 with TRBJ1-1; D is unclear. Germline V gene data show CDR1 as SGHTA and CDR2 as FQGTGA. V was cut by 1 base and J by 0 bases, with 3 bases left in between. This CDR3 comprises 13 residues. In nucleotides, the CDR3 is TGTGCCAGCAGCTTAAGCGTGAACACTGAAGCTTTCTTT. It specifies CASSLSVNTEAFF.